The 23 T cell receptor beta chains below were found in one sample sequenced in a study of shared clonotypes between healthy human individuals. CD45RO-negative cells were positively selected for CCR7, leaving out terminally differentiated effector memory CD45RA+ cells. Assay: immunoSEQ multiplex PCR; the TCRdb copy retains only in-frame clones and omits some. The table records 550,000 to 750,000 clones, under 95% of them present only once. Sequenced input: naive CD8+ T cells sorted from blood. Source of these receptors: a young man in good health.

The chain couples TRBV7-9 to TRBJ2-7; tentative D call: TRBD2 (5 bases). Per germline, CDR1 SEHNR and CDR2 FQNEAQ (reference sequence). V dropped 7 bases and J dropped 5 bases, with 15 bases sitting between them. The CDR3 spans 13 residues. The CDR3 reads CASNPIEADEQYF. Here the CDR3 DNA reads TGTGCCAGCAACCCCATCGAAGCGGACGAGCAGTACTTC.

The chain has TRBV16 and TRBJ2-1; TRBD2 matches 10 bases. The CDR3 consists of 14 residues. Unmatched junction bases numbered 3, after V lost 2 bases and J lost 8 bases. CDR1 and CDR2 (germline): KGHSY, FQNENV. The CDR3 sequence is CASSQTSGVDEQFF. Written as DNA, the CDR3 is TGTGCCAGCAGCCAAACTAGCGGGGTGGATGAGCAGTTCTTC.

Only one count was recorded for this clone. The CDR3 protein is CAWSGDPRQGFEKLFF. The CDR3 nucleotides read TGTGCCTGGAGTGGGGACCCCCGACAGGGTTTTGAAAAACTGTTTTTT. The V gene is TRBV30, the J gene TRBJ1-4; TRBD1 matches at 7 bases. Per the germline V gene, CDR1 is GTSNPN and CDR2 is SVGIG (reference sequence). J gave up 7 bases and V 1 base, and 12 bases lay outside the gene matches. The CDR3 loop spans 16 amino acids.

V usage is TRBV28 and J usage is TRBJ2-1, with TRBD2 identical over 12 bases. The CDR3 extends over 15 amino acids. Germline CDR1 reads MDHEN; CDR2 reads SYDVKM. After removal of 5 bases from V and 6 bases from J, the junction contained 5 bases not matched to a gene. The CDR3 loop is CASSLAGGSANEQFF. CDR3 sequence (DNA): TGTGCCAGCAGTCTAGCGGGAGGGTCTGCCAATGAGCAGTTCTTC.

The rearrangement links TRBV14 to TRBJ2-1; TRBD1 might be the D (5 bases). The germline V and J ends were trimmed by 4 bases and 6 bases, with 22 bases remaining between them. Germline loops: CDR1 SGHDN, CDR2 FVKESK. This CDR3 has 17 residues. The CDR3 DNA follows: TGTGCCAGCAGCCCCCTTCCTTCCGACTTCCAGGGCAATGAGCAGTTCTTC. Translation: CASSPLPSDFQGNEQFF.

The chain carries TRBV7-8 and TRBJ1-1; 7 bases map to TRBD1. In germline, CDR1 is SGHVS, CDR2 FQNEAQ. CDR3 length equals 15 residues. V trimming: 4 bases; J trimming: 0 bases; junction bases outside the gene matches: 5. CDR3 residues: CASSSGTAMNTEAFF. The CDR3 region has the DNA TGTGCCAGCAGCTCCGGGACAGCTATGAACACTGAAGCTTTCTTT.

The chain combines TRBV9 with TRBJ2-2, with D possibly being TRBD2 (5 bases). V dropped 3 bases and J dropped 0 bases, with 9 bases sitting between them. Germline V gives CDR1 SGDLS, CDR2 YYNGEE. The CDR3 extends over 15 amino acids. In DNA, the CDR3 is TGTGCCAGCAGCGGCGGAGCGGCGAACACCGGGGAGCTGTTTTTT. This translates into CASSGGAANTGELFF.

This clone was seen only once. The gene calls are TRBV6-5 and TRBJ1-2; TRBD1 is a possible D gene (5 bases). Trimming took 0 bases from V and 3 from J, leaving 14 bases between them. Germline CDR1 MNHEY, CDR2 SVGAGI. This CDR3 has 16 residues. The CDR3 nucleotides are TGTGCCAGCAGTTACTCGGAGGGGCCAAGACACTATGGCTACACCTTC. It codes for CASSYSEGPRHYGYTF.

Note on this clone: Other nucleotide sequences from this sample produce the same CDR3. The chain is built from TRBV6-6 and TRBJ2-7; no reliable D call. Trimming cost V 6 bases and J 3 bases, with 9 bases left between them. Germline V lookup: CDR1 MNHNY, CDR2 SVGAGI (reference sequence). The CDR3 is made up of 12 amino acids. CDR3 residues: CASRSTDYEQYF. Written as DNA, the CDR3 is TGTGCCAGCAGGTCCACGGACTACGAGCAGTACTTC.

This chain links TRBV5-1 with TRBJ2-5; a possible D gene is TRBD2 (7 bases). The V gene lost 4 bases and the J gene lost 5 bases, with 18 bases spanning the gap. The CDR3 spans 15 residues. The germline CDR1 and CDR2 sequences are SGHRS and YFSETQ. CDR3 coding DNA: TGCGCCAGCAGCAGAGAGGGGGGGCTGAGTGAGACCCAGTACTTC. Translated, it gives CASSREGGLSETQYF.

This chain uses TRBV7-2 with TRBJ2-1, with 12 positions matching TRBD1. Germline trimming cut 5 bases from V and 8 bases from J; bases unmatched to any gene: 10. CDR1 SGHTA and CDR2 FQGNSA come from the germline V gene. The CDR3 spans 16 residues. CDR3 in DNA: TGTGCCAGCAGCCCGTTCGGGGACAGGGGGCCGGATGAGCAGTTCTTC. Its translation: CASSPFGDRGPDEQFF.

The count of this clone is one. The gene calls are TRBV7-2 and TRBJ2-7; either TRBD1 or TRBD2 may fit D (5 bases each). V lost 0 bases and J 3 bases, leaving 9 bases between the germline ends. The CDR3 has 14 residues. Looked up from germline, CDR1 is SGHTA and CDR2 is FQGNSA. DNA of the CDR3: TGTGCCAGCAGCTTAGCGGGGACCTTCTACGAGCAGTACTTC. It yields the protein CASSLAGTFYEQYF.

With regard to this clone: A single base separates this from a much larger clone, so it may be a read error. This same CDR3 is encoded by further DNA sequences in the sample. V gene TRBV11-2 combines with J gene TRBJ2-7; D gene uncertain. Trimming took off 6 bases at V and 0 bases at J, with 3 bases between the two ends. The V gene's germline CDR1 is SGHAT and CDR2 FQNNGV. This CDR3 is built from 11 residues. The chain's CDR3 is CASSSSYEQYF. In DNA, the CDR3 is TGTGCCAGCAGTAGCTCCTACGAGCAGTACTTC.

The chain joins TRBV2 to TRBJ1-4; D gene uncertain. CDR1 SNHLY and CDR2 FYNNEI come from the germline V gene. V shed 8 bases and J shed 5 bases, with 9 bases lying between them. The CDR3 length is 12 residues. CDR3 sequence reads: CASGFGNEKLFF. The CDR3 DNA reads TGTGCCAGCGGGTTTGGGAATGAAAAACTGTTTTTT.

The chain recombines TRBV5-1 with TRBJ2-7; tentatively, D is TRBD1 or TRBD2 (6 bases each). The germline CDR1 and CDR2 sequences are SGHRS and YFSETQ. V was shortened by 6 bases and J by 4 bases, with 14 bases between the two germline ends. The CDR3 is made up of 13 amino acids. CDR3 bases: TGCGCCAGCAAAGGAGGGGGGAGTTACGAGCAGTACTTC. The encoded protein is CASKGGGSYEQYF.

The J gene is TRBJ2-3, the V gene TRBV11-2; no clear D. Germline values: CDR1 SGHAT, CDR2 FQNNGV. This CDR3 region has 11 residues. Trimming stripped 4 bases from V and 5 bases from J, with 4 bases between. The CDR3 DNA follows: TGTGCCAGCAGCTCAGGAGATACGCAGTATTTT. Its translation: CASSSGDTQYF.

The J gene is TRBJ2-7, the V gene TRBV19, with 10 positions matching TRBD1. V trimming: 7 bases; J trimming: 5 bases; junction bases outside the gene matches: 11. Germline V gives CDR1 LNHDA, CDR2 SQIVND (reference sequence). CDR3 length equals 15 residues. This CDR3 reads CASTTGTGAFNEQYF. The CDR3 DNA reads as TGTGCCAGTACCACCGGGACAGGGGCTTTTAACGAGCAGTACTTC. The whole variable domain, remainder taken from reference TRBV19 and TRBJ2-7, is DGGITQSPKYLFRKEGQNVTLSCEQNLNHDAMYWYRQDPGQGLRLIYYSQIVNDFQKGDIAEGYSVSREKKESFPLTVTSAQKNPTAFYLCASTTGTGAFNEQYFGPGTRLTVT.

This clone is a singleton in its sample. The chain employs TRBV5-1 and TRBJ2-7, with D perhaps matching TRBD1 or TRBD2 (5 bases each). V was clipped by 0 bases and J by 1 base, with 11 bases between them. The CDR3 extends over 15 amino acids. Germline V lookup: CDR1 SGHRS, CDR2 YFSETQ. CDR3 nucleotide sequence: TGCGCCAGCAGCTTGGCGGGAAGGGGTTCCTACGAGCAGTACTTC. This codes for CASSLAGRGSYEQYF.

V is TRBV5-1 and J is TRBJ2-5; TRBD2 matches 10 bases. This CDR3 is 17 amino acids long. V was pared by 0 bases and J by 2 bases, with 7 bases of the junction left unmatched. CDR1 and CDR2 (germline): SGHRS, YFSETQ. The CDR3 loop reads CASSLGLAGDRQETQYF. In DNA form, the CDR3 reads TGCGCCAGCAGCTTGGGGCTAGCGGGAGATCGTCAAGAGACCCAGTACTTC.

CDR3 sequence: CASSFSIPGRAEGYTF. The CDR3 coding sequence is TGTGCCAGCAGTTTCTCCATCCCGGGAAGGGCTGAAGGCTACACCTTC. The chain combines TRBV27 with TRBJ1-2; D is undetermined. V was trimmed by 3 bases and J by 8 bases, leaving 22 bases between them. Germline CDR1 and CDR2: MNHEY and SMNVEV (reference sequence). The CDR3 is 16 amino acids.

The V and J genes are TRBV28 and TRBJ2-4, with 11 nucleotides matching TRBD2. After removal of 2 bases from V and 10 bases from J, the junction contained 16 bases not matched to a gene. Germline V gives CDR1 MDHEN, CDR2 SYDVKM. The CDR3 consists of 18 residues. This chain's CDR3 is CASSLVLAGVDEGSIQYF. The CDR3 bases are TGTGCCAGCAGTTTAGTACTAGCGGGAGTCGACGAGGGCTCTATTCAGTACTTC.

CDR3 nucleotides: TGTGCCAGCGGCGAAGGGGCTCTCGGCGAGCAGTACTTC. Amino acid sequence: CASGEGALGEQYF. The chain recombines TRBV27 with TRBJ2-7, with D possibly TRBD1 on 5 matching bases. The CDR3 is 13 residues long. Germline V CDR1 and CDR2: MNHEY, SMNVEV (reference sequence). V was pared by 8 bases and J by 6 bases, with 17 bases between.

The DNA for the CDR3 is TGCGCCAGCAGCTTGGGTTCTAGTTTGTGGGAGGGCTCCTACGAGCAGTACTTC. This codes for CASSLGSSLWEGSYEQYF. The chain carries TRBV5-1 and TRBJ2-7, with 7 bases identical to TRBD2. CDR3 length equals 18 residues. CDR1 and CDR2 from the germline V gene are SGHRS and YFSETQ. Trimming took 0 bases from V and 0 from J; bases not matched to a gene: 12.